The clone carrying this T cell receptor (beta chain) has just a few counts. This sample was included in a study of response to subunit inactivated influenza vaccine. V trimming: 0 bases; J trimming: 7 bases; junction bases outside the gene matches: 4. The CDR3 runs 16 residues. Per germline, CDR1 MDHEN and CDR2 SYDVKM. MiXCR, applied by TCRdb to the RT-PCR reads, yields one record per CDR3 protein. The sample has more than 700,000 distinct CDR3 sequences, over 20% seen once; the top ten hold roughly a tenth. Source: PBMCs from blood, taken around 5 days after vaccination. The TCR sequence derives from a man in his fifties who received an inactivated influenza vaccine. This chain connects TRBV28 to TRBJ1-6; 9 nucleotides match TRBD1. CDR3 protein: CASSLWGQGANSPLHF. The CDR3 DNA sequence: TGTGCCAGCAGTTTATGGGGACAGGGTGCGAATTCACCCCTCCACTTT.